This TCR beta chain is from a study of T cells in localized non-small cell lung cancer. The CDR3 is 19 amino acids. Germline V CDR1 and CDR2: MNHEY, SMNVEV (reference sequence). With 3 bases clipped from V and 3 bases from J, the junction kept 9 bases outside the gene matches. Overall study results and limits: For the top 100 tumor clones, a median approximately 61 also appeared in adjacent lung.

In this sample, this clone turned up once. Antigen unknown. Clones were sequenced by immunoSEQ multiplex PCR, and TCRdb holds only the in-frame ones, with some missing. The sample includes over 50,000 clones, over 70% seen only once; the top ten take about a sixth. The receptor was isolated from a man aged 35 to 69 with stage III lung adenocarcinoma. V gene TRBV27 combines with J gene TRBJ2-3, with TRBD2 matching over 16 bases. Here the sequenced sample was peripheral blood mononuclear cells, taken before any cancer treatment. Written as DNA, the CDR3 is TGTGCCAGCAGTTTTTCGGGACTAGCGGGAGGGGGGTATACAGATACGCAGTATTTT. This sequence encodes CASSFSGLAGGGYTDTQYF.